These 16 T cell receptor beta chains originate from one sample sequenced in a study of human T cells and chemical hapten exposure. One entry per CDR3 protein results from TCRdb running MiXCR on the RACE reads. Among 150,000 to 200,000 distinct CDR3 sequences listed, about 31% were seen once. Time point here: pre-sensitization, week 0. Sample treatment: therapeutic diphenylcyclopropenone sensitization with weekly scalp DPC. This sample comprised whole blood, obtained in connection with sensitization to the hapten diphenylcyclopropenone (DPC). Receptors originate from a woman aged 25 to 45 with alopecia areata. Some clones in this sample may be carry-over from other donors' samples.

This sequence joins TRBV4-2 and TRBJ2-1; the D gene is possibly TRBD2 (5 bases). This CDR3 comprises 18 residues. Germline values: CDR1 LGHNA, CDR2 YNFKEQ. V was clipped by 4 bases and J by 0 bases, with 19 bases between them. CDR3: CASSPERTMPYSYNEQFF. DNA for the CDR3: TGTGCCAGCAGCCCTGAGCGGACCATGCCTTACTCCTACAATGAGCAGTTCTTC.

A few counts support this clonotype. V and J are TRBV29-1 and TRBJ1-1; 7 bases match TRBD1. The CDR3 loop spans 13 amino acids. Germline assignment: CDR1 SQVTM and CDR2 ANQGSEA. V gave up 6 bases and J gave up 1 base; unmatched junction bases: 5. CDR3 nucleotides: TGCAGCGTACTAACAGGGGCGAACACTGAAGCTTTCTTT. Translation: CSVLTGANTEAFF.

The chain couples TRBV10-3 to TRBJ2-3; 8 positions agree with TRBD2. Germline values: CDR1 ENHRY, CDR2 SYGVKD. The CDR3 is 15 amino acids. The trim removed 2 bases at V and 4 bases at J, leaving 5 bases unmatched. The CDR3 DNA follows: TGTGCCATCAGTGAGGGACTAGCCAACTCAGATACGCAGTATTTT. Translated: CAISEGLANSDTQYF.

The chain has TRBV7-8 and TRBJ1-5; the D is unclear. Trimming removed 5 bases from V and 2 bases from J, with 13 bases in between. CDR1 SGHVS and CDR2 FQNEAQ come from the germline V gene. The length of the CDR3 is 15 residues. CDR3 DNA: TGTGCCAGCAGCCCCGTAGGTACGGGCAATCAGCCCCAGCATTTT. This sequence encodes CASSPVGTGNQPQHF.

This clonotype was observed once. The chain uses TRBV6-2 or TRBV6-3 and TRBJ1-2; TRBD1 might be the D (6 bases). CDR3 size: 12 residues. From germline, CDR1 is MNHEY and CDR2 SVGEGT. V was trimmed by 7 bases and J by 2 bases, leaving 8 bases between them. The CDR3 protein is CASKTGNYGYTF. CDR3 DNA: TGTGCCAGCAAAACAGGGAACTATGGCTACACCTTC.

The chain recombines TRBV2 with TRBJ1-4, with D unclear. The CDR3 is made up of 15 amino acids. V dropped 6 bases and J dropped 7 bases, with 18 bases sitting between them. Germline CDR1 SNHLY, CDR2 FYNNEI. In nucleotides, the CDR3 is TGTGCCAGCAGGAACTTGGACGGTTTGGGTGAAAAACTGTTTTTT. It codes for CASRNLDGLGEKLFF.

This clonotype was observed a handful of times. The chain couples TRBV7-2 to TRBJ1-2, with 7 bases fitting TRBD1. This CDR3 is 14 amino acids long. With 1 base clipped from V and 8 bases from J, the junction kept 7 bases outside the gene matches. The germline gives CDR1 SGHTA, CDR2 FQGNSA. CDR3 DNA sequence: TGTGCCAGCAGCTTAGTGGCAGGGGGAGAGGGCTACACCTTC. Translation gives CASSLVAGGEGYTF.

This clonotype was seen a handful of times. The chain is built from TRBV10-3 and TRBJ2-1, with 11 bases matching TRBD2. The germline CDR1 and CDR2 sequences are ENHRY and SYGVKD. The CDR3 consists of 15 residues. Germline trimming cut 0 bases from V and 9 bases from J; bases unmatched to any gene: 4. This CDR3 is CAISESTSGSTEQFF. The DNA of the CDR3 is TGTGCCATCAGTGAGTCCACTAGCGGGAGTACTGAGCAGTTCTTC.

The chain employs TRBV29-1 and TRBJ1-1; maybe TRBD1 (5 bases). In germline, CDR1 is SQVTM, CDR2 ANQGSEA. CDR3 size: 13 residues. V lost 4 bases to trimming and J lost 5 bases, with 14 bases between them. The CDR3 bases are TGCAGCGTTGTCGGGCCAGGGAGGACTGAAGCTTTCTTT. It encodes CSVVGPGRTEAFF. The entire variable domain, with the rest obtained from reference TRBV29-1 and TRBJ1-1, is as follows: SAVISQKPSRDICQRGTSLTIQCQVDSQVTMMFWYRQQPGQSLTLIATANQGSEATYESGFVIDKFPISRPNLTFSTLTVSNMSPEDSSIYLCSVVGPGRTEAFFGQGTRLTVV.

There are a few counts of this clonotype. V gene TRBV19 combines with J gene TRBJ2-5, with TRBD2 identical over 9 bases. This CDR3 is built from 14 residues. V dropped 4 bases and J dropped 5; count of bases not matched to a gene: 5. Per germline, CDR1 LNHDA and CDR2 SQIVND (reference sequence). The CDR3 reads CASSTGLAWETQYF. The CDR3, as DNA: TGTGCCAGTAGTACAGGACTAGCGTGGGAGACCCAGTACTTC.

This chain joins TRBV21-1 and TRBJ2-7; TRBD2 was called by the table and not checked on the DNA. TRBV21-1 is termed a pseudogene. The CDR3 covers 14 residues. The CDR3, as DNA: TGTGCCAGCAGCCCCAGGAGGGCTACCTACGAGCAGTACTTC. Its protein product is CASSPRRATYEQYF.

This chain links TRBV28 with TRBJ1-1; TRBD1 is a possible D gene (6 bases). Germline CDR1 reads MDHEN; CDR2 reads SYDVKM. CDR3 length equals 13 residues. V was cut by 1 base and J by 7 bases, with 10 bases left in between. The CDR3, as DNA: TGTGCCAGCAGTTTATTAGGGGGGAGTGAAGCTTTCTTT. The encoded protein is CASSLLGGSEAFF.

This clonotype was detected ten times or more. The CDR3 bases are TGCAGCGCAGCAAAACCCAGGGATACGCAGTATTTT. This codes for CSAAKPRDTQYF. The chain employs TRBV29-1 and TRBJ2-3; D not certain. V was pared by 7 bases and J by 6 bases, with 14 bases between. From germline, CDR1 is SQVTM and CDR2 ANQGSEA. This CDR3 spans 12 amino acids.

The chain combines TRBV15 with TRBJ2-1; D may be TRBD1 (6 bases). The CDR3 is made up of 16 amino acids. CDR1 and CDR2 (germline): LNHNV, YYDKDF (reference sequence). V was pared by 1 base and J by 7 bases, with 17 bases between. The CDR3 nucleotides are TGTGCCACCAGCAGAGTGGGGGCAGTGGCGGGTAATGAGCAGTTCTTC. Protein product: CATSRVGAVAGNEQFF.

This clonotype was detected a few times. V is TRBV28 and J is TRBJ1-6, with 10 positions matching TRBD1. Germline CDR1 MDHEN, CDR2 SYDVKM. V gave up 6 bases and J gave up 9 bases; unmatched junction bases: 5. The CDR3 is made up of 14 amino acids. Here the CDR3 DNA reads TGTGCCAGCAGCCCCGGGACAGGGGCTTCACCCCTCCACTTT. Its translation is CASSPGTGASPLHF.

This clonotype has at least ten counts. This chain uses TRBV28 with TRBJ2-7; tentatively, D is TRBD2 (6 bases). The CDR3 contains 15 residues. V dropped 5 bases and J dropped 2 bases, with 16 bases sitting between them. CDR1 and CDR2 (germline): MDHEN, SYDVKM. CDR3 nucleotides: TGTGCCAGCAGTCTCCCCGGGGGAACAACCTACGAGCAGTACTTC. As protein: CASSLPGGTTYEQYF.